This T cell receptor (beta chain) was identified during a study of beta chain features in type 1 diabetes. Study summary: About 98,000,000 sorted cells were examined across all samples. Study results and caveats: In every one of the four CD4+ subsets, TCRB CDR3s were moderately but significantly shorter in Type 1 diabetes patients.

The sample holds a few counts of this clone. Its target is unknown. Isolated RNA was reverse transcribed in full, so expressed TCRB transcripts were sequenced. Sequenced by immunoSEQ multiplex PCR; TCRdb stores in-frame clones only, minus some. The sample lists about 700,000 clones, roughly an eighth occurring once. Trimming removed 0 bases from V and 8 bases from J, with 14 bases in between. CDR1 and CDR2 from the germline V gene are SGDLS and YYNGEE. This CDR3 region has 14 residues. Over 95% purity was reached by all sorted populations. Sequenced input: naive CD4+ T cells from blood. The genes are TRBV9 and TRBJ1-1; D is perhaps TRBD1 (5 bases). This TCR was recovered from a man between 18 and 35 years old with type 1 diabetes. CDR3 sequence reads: CASSVGGAGLEAFF. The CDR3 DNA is TGTGCCAGCAGCGTAGGTGGGGCAGGCCTCGAAGCTTTCTTT.